This T cell receptor beta chain was sequenced for a study of blood T cell repertoires in COVID-19. Turning to the study itself: In each case, the material was cDNA or gDNA derived from T cells, B-cell-depleted T cells, or PBMCs.

The Seattle patients joined while their infection was active and were tracked longitudinally afterward. Authors' data handling: The authors estimated nucleated cell counts from reference gene primer amplification. Sequencing was performed with immunoSEQ multiplex PCR; in TCRdb, only in-frame clones are kept and a portion is missing. V, J and clone size are taken as reported in that table, and D and trimming were inferred from the DNA itself. The sample lists 250,000 to 400,000 clones; more than 70% were seen once. The CDR3 sequence is 15 residues long. The germline gives CDR1 LGHNA, CDR2 YNFKEQ. V was clipped by 2 bases and J by 6 bases, with 14 bases between them.

The receptor comes from a woman in her 30s with COVID-19, enrolled during active disease. The sequenced material came from peripheral blood. This rearrangement joins TRBV4-2 to TRBJ1-5; a weak D match, TRBD1 (5 bases). CDR3 coding DNA: TGTGCCAGCAGCCAATTCCCGGGGGGAACTCAGCCCCAGCATTTT. Amino acid sequence: CASSQFPGGTQPQHF.